In its sample, the clone carrying this T cell receptor (beta chain) was seen a few times. 5'RACE with constant-segment primers yielded barcoded, UMI-tagged TCR alpha and TCR beta cDNA libraries. TCRdb re-called the 5' RACE reads through MiXCR, storing one row per CDR3 protein. The repertoire has hundreds of thousands of distinct CDR3 sequences, about 16% of them found once; the top ten carry around 3.4%. This sample stems from a study of T-cell memory formation after mild COVID-19. V lost 1 base and J lost 4, with 19 bases in between. This CDR3 is built from 17 residues. Germline CDR1 SGHVS, CDR2 FNYEAQ.

What was sequenced was PBMCs or a T cell subset sorted from them (not recorded which). This sequence was found in a young man who had mild COVID-19 (a few samples of this study predate the infection). Cell type and time point are not known. The rearrangement uses TRBV7-6 and TRBJ1-1, with a possible D match to TRBD1 (6 bases). CDR3 sequence: CASSLVSQGTLGTEAFF. In DNA form, the CDR3 reads TGTGCCAGCAGCTTAGTGAGTCAGGGGACGTTAGGCACTGAAGCTTTCTTT.